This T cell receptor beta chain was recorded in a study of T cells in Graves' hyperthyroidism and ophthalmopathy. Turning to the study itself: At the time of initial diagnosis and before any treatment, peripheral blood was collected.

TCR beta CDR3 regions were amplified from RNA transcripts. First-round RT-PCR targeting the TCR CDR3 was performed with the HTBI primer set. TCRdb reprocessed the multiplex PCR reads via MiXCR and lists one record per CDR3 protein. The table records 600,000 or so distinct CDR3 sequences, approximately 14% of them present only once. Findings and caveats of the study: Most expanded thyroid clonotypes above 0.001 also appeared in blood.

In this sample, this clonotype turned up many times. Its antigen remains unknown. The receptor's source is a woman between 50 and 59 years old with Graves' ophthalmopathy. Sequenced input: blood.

CDR3 sequence reads: CASTQGGYAANEQFF. As DNA, the CDR3 is TGTGCCAGCACCCAAGGGGGGTACGCCGCCAATGAGCAGTTCTTC. The chain recombines TRBV28 with TRBJ2-1; D may correspond to TRBD1 or TRBD2 (6 bases each). The CDR3 is made up of 15 amino acids. Deletions cut 7 bases from V and 6 bases from J, with 19 bases between. Germline V gene sequence: CDR1 MDHEN, CDR2 SYDVKM.